The clone carrying this TCR beta chain occurred once. The antigen is unknown. V lost 9 bases and J lost 5; bases outside the gene matches: 15. Germline V gene sequence: CDR1 SNHLY, CDR2 FYNNEI. This CDR3 comprises 15 residues. The data were taken from a study of cytomegalovirus exposure and HLA in healthy donors. Study at large: For the approximately 420 genotyped donors, roughly 80% fell within the Caucasian-associated ancestry cluster.

Study-wide findings and caveats: When presence/absence was analysed, sequencing depth was taken to be roughly uniform across donors. A cluster of highly shared sequence variants was likely a sequencing artifact. TCR beta chains numbering some 160 were designated cytomegalovirus-associated.

The PCR used 60 Vbeta and 13 Jbeta primers. Generated by immunoSEQ multiplex PCR, the TCRdb table keeps only in-frame clones and is missing some. Of roughly 150,000 clones detected, about 80% appear once; the ten largest clones hold 9% to 10%. The receptor comes from a young man in good health and CMV-seropositive. J is TRBJ2-5 and V is TRBV2, with 7 positions matching TRBD2. Material: PBMCs. CDR3 amino acids: CASVTSGGDGETQYF. The CDR3 bases are TGTGCCAGTGTGACTAGTGGGGGGGACGGGGAGACCCAGTACTTC.